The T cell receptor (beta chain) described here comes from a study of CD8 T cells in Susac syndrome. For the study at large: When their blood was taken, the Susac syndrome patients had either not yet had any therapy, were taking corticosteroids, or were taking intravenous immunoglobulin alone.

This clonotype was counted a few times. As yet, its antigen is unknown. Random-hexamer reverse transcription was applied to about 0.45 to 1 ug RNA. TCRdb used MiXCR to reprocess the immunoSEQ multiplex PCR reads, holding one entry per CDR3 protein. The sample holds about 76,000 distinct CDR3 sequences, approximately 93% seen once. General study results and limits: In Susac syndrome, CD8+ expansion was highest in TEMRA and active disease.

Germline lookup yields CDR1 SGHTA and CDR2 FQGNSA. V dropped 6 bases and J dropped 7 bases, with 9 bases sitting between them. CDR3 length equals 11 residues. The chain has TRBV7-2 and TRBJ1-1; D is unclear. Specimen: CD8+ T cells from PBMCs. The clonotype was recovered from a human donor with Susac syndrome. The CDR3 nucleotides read TGTGCCAGCAGGGACGGGAGTGAAGCTTTCTTT. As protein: CASRDGSEAFF.